Each of the 21 T cell receptor beta chains below was sequenced from the same sample in a study of T cell responses to AZD1222 COVID-19 vaccine. Some clones are missing from TCRdb's copy, which holds only in-frame ones; the method was immunoSEQ multiplex PCR. Of 65,000 to 95,000 clones listed, about 90% are singletons. The starting material was peripheral blood, obtained on day 0 of MenACWY control vaccination. The origin of the receptors is an adult in good health.

This rearrangement joins TRBV19 to TRBJ2-1; 10 bases are a match to TRBD2. Germline assignment: CDR1 LNHDA and CDR2 SQIVND (reference sequence). The CDR3 has 17 residues. V lost 5 bases to trimming and J lost 7 bases; unmatched junction nucleotides: 14. This CDR3 reads CASSPTMQRGGVNEQFF. The CDR3, as DNA: TGTGCCAGTAGTCCGACCATGCAGCGGGGGGGAGTAAATGAGCAGTTCTTC.

The rearrangement links TRBV20-1 to TRBJ2-3; TRBD2 might be the D (6 bases). V lost 3 bases, J lost 3 bases, and 13 bases lay in between. This CDR3 has 14 residues. The germline gives CDR1 DFQATT, CDR2 SNEGSKA (reference sequence). The CDR3 loop is CSASPLARTDTQYF. The CDR3 bases are TGCAGTGCTAGTCCACTAGCCCGTACAGATACGCAGTATTTT.

CDR3 sequence (DNA): TGTGCCAGTAGTATGATTGCGCTTGTCGACATAGACTATGGCTACACCTTC. Its translation is CASSMIALVDIDYGYTF. V and J are TRBV19 and TRBJ1-2; D not certain. The CDR3 runs to 17 residues. Germline V gene sequence: CDR1 LNHDA, CDR2 SQIVND (reference sequence). Trimming removed 3 bases from V and 3 bases from J, with 20 bases in between.

The chain recombines TRBV6-2 or TRBV6-3 with TRBJ2-4; 7 nucleotides match TRBD2. The V segment lost 5 bases and the J segment 7 bases; nucleotides outside the gene matches: 5. The CDR3 covers 13 residues. CDR1 and CDR2 from the germline V gene are MNHEY and SVGEGT. CDR3 sequence (DNA): TGTGCCAGCAGTCAGAGCGGGATTAACATTCAGTACTTC. It encodes CASSQSGINIQYF.

The J gene is TRBJ1-5, the V gene TRBV6-5, with 7 bases identical to TRBD1. Germline V gene data show CDR1 as MNHEY and CDR2 as SVGAGI. The CDR3 spans 14 residues. V lost 6 bases and J lost 3; bases outside the gene matches: 5. CDR3 DNA sequence: TGTGCCAGCAGCGGACAGGCGGCCAATCAGCCCCAGCATTTT. This translates into CASSGQAANQPQHF.

V usage is TRBV6-2 or TRBV6-3 and J usage is TRBJ2-3; 7 positions match TRBD1. Trimming removed 4 bases from V and 1 base from J; junction bases left unmatched: 8. The CDR3 contains 16 residues. The germline gives CDR1 MNHEY, CDR2 SVGEGT. CDR3 sequence (DNA): TGTGCCAGCAGTTGGGCCTCAGGGGGTGGCACAGATACGCAGTATTTT. This sequence encodes CASSWASGGGTDTQYF.

The chain employs TRBV5-1 and TRBJ1-5, with D tentatively TRBD1 (5 bases). Trimming stripped 0 bases from V and 2 bases from J, with 9 bases between. This CDR3 region has 15 residues. CDR1 and CDR2 from the germline V gene are SGHRS and YFSETQ. CDR3 DNA sequence: TGCGCCAGCAGCTTGGAGGGGACCGGCAATCAGCCCCAGCATTTT. As protein: CASSLEGTGNQPQHF.

The chain employs TRBV29-1 and TRBJ2-2; no firm D call. V dropped 4 bases and J dropped 3 bases, with 3 bases sitting between them. CDR3 length: 11 residues. Looked up from germline, CDR1 is SQVTM and CDR2 is ANQGSEA. The DNA for the CDR3 is TGCAGCGTTGGGGACACCGGGGAGCTGTTTTTT. The encoded protein is CSVGDTGELFF.

The chain recombines TRBV18 with TRBJ2-4; the match to TRBD2 covers 11 bases. J gave up 0 bases and V 5 bases, and 0 bases lay outside the gene matches. The CDR3 sequence is 15 residues long. CDR1 KGHSH and CDR2 LQKENI come from the germline V gene. The CDR3 loop is CASSTSGGAKNIQYF. Written as DNA, the CDR3 is TGTGCCAGCTCAACTAGCGGGGGAGCCAAAAACATTCAGTACTTC. Complete variable domain (other parts from reference TRBV18 and TRBJ2-4): NAGVMQNPRHLVRRRGQEARLRCSPMKGHSHVYWYRQLPEEGLKFMVYLQKENIIDESGMPKERFSAEFPKEGPSILRIQQVVRGDSAAYFCASSTSGGAKNIQYFGAGTRLSVL.

The CDR3 is CASSPQSGSDSPLHF. The CDR3 DNA reads TGTGCCAGCAGCCCACAATCCGGGTCGGATTCACCCCTCCACTTT. The chain carries TRBV11-2 and TRBJ1-6; no clear D gene. Germline V gene lookup returns CDR1 SGHAT and CDR2 FQNNGV. CDR3 length: 15 residues. Trimming left V 5 bases short and J 8 bases short, with 16 bases between.

The CDR3 sequence is CASSWLGGSSYNEQFF. The CDR3 coding sequence is TGTGCCAGCAGCTGGTTGGGCGGGAGCTCCTACAATGAGCAGTTCTTC. The rearrangement links TRBV7-6 to TRBJ2-1; 7 bases align to TRBD2. Germline values: CDR1 SGHVS, CDR2 FNYEAQ. Trimming took 4 bases from V and 0 from J; bases not matched to a gene: 6. This CDR3 spans 16 amino acids. Based on the CDR3 plus reference TRBV7-6 and TRBJ2-1, the full variable domain is GAGVSQSPRYKVTKRGQDVALRCDPISGHVSLYWYRQALGQGPEFLTYFNYEAQQDKSGLPNDRFSAERPEGSISTLTIQRTEQRDSAMYRCASSWLGGSSYNEQFFGPGTRLTVL.

V gene TRBV18 combines with J gene TRBJ1-2; possible D gene TRBD1, 6 bases. The V gene lost 4 bases and the J gene lost 10 bases, with 13 bases spanning the gap. Germline V CDR1 and CDR2: KGHSH, LQKENI. The CDR3 loop spans 12 amino acids. In DNA form, the CDR3 reads TGTGCCAGCTCACAGAACAGGGCGGACTACACCTTC. This translates into CASSQNRADYTF.

The rearrangement joins TRBV20-1 to TRBJ1-1; D remains unclear. The CDR3 spans 11 residues. V lost 0 bases to trimming and J lost 9 bases, with 8 bases between them. Germline CDR1 DFQATT, CDR2 SNEGSKA (reference sequence). CDR3 in DNA: TGCAGTGCTAGAGATAGTCGGAAAGCTTTCTTT. Translation: CSARDSRKAFF.

The chain recombines TRBV18 with TRBJ1-3; TRBD1 matches at 9 bases. The V gene end was trimmed by 3 bases and the J gene end by 0 bases; junction bases not matched to a gene: 6. CDR3 size: 17 residues. Germline assignment: CDR1 KGHSH and CDR2 LQKENI. The CDR3 DNA reads TGTGCCAGCTCACCGACTTCGACAGGGGGCTCTGGAAACACCATATATTTT. Amino acids: CASSPTSTGGSGNTIYF.

The V call is TRBV19, the J call TRBJ1-2, with D perhaps TRBD1 (5 bases). The ends were cut back, 5 bases at V and 3 bases at J, with 10 bases in the middle. CDR1 is LNHDA and CDR2 is SQIVND in the germline V gene (reference sequence). This CDR3 is built from 13 residues. CDR3: CASSVTEYYGYTF. Here the CDR3 DNA reads TGTGCCAGTAGTGTGACAGAGTACTATGGCTACACCTTC.

The chain carries TRBV28 and TRBJ1-1; no clear D gene. The CDR3 loop spans 13 amino acids. CDR1 MDHEN and CDR2 SYDVKM come from the germline V gene. The V end was cut by 3 bases, the J end by 8 bases, with 13 bases between. The CDR3 loop is CASSFYGRQEAFF. In DNA form, the CDR3 reads TGTGCCAGCAGTTTTTATGGCAGGCAAGAAGCTTTCTTT.

This clone was counted a few times. J is TRBJ1-2 and V is TRBV29-1; weak D call: TRBD1 (5 bases). The germline V gene encodes CDR1 SQVTM and CDR2 ANQGSEA. This CDR3 spans 12 amino acids. Between the trimmed V and J ends, which lost 3 bases and 8 bases, there was a span of 13 bases. CDR3 sequence reads: CSVDQNRLGYTF. Here the CDR3 DNA reads TGCAGCGTTGACCAAAACAGGCTCGGCTACACCTTC.

This chain joins TRBV5-1 and TRBJ2-3; D is unresolved. Germline-derived CDR1 and CDR2 are SGHRS and YFSETQ. The V and J ends lost 0 bases and 0 bases respectively, with 5 bases between them. CDR3 length: 14 amino acids. CDR3 nucleotide sequence: TGCGCCAGCAGCTTGGGAAGCAGCACAGATACGCAGTATTTT. Its translation: CASSLGSSTDTQYF.

The chain is built from TRBV3-1 (or the pseudogene TRBV3-2) and TRBJ2-1; D might be TRBD2 (5 bases). Looked up from germline, CDR1 is LGHDT and CDR2 is YNNKEL (reference sequence). This CDR3 comprises 14 residues. With 0 bases removed from V and 4 bases from J, the gap between germline ends came to 7 bases. The CDR3 region is CASSQERGYNEQFF. The CDR3 DNA follows: TGTGCCAGCAGCCAAGAACGGGGATACAATGAGCAGTTCTTC.

The CDR3 here is CASSLTSGQTNEKLFF. The CDR3 DNA sequence: TGTGCCAGCAGCCTGACCTCAGGACAAACTAATGAAAAACTGTTTTTT. This sequence joins TRBV3-1 (or the pseudogene TRBV3-2) and TRBJ1-4; TRBD1 is a possible D gene (5 bases). V shed 4 bases and J shed 1 base, with 13 bases lying between them. CDR3 length: 16 residues. Germline assignment: CDR1 LGHDT and CDR2 YNNKEL (reference sequence).

J is TRBJ2-7 and V is TRBV4-1; the D gene is possibly TRBD2 (5 bases). Germline lookup yields CDR1 MGHRA and CDR2 YSYEKL. This CDR3 region has 17 residues. The V end lost 1 base, the J end lost 1 base, and 17 bases lay between the germline ends. CDR3 in amino acids: CASSQVVDETGSYEQYF. Written as DNA, the CDR3 is TGCGCCAGCAGCCAAGTCGTTGATGAGACGGGATCCTACGAGCAGTACTTC.